This T cell receptor (beta chain) is from a study of cytomegalovirus exposure and HLA in healthy donors. 13 Jbeta primers and 60 Vbeta primers were used for the PCR. In the original processing: Counted up in a later analysis, unique TCR beta chains came to around 80 million, with roughly 11 million shared. Method: immunoSEQ multiplex PCR; TCRdb's copy keeps in-frame clones and lacks some. V, J and clone size reflect that table, while D and trimming were determined from the DNA. Here the sample spans some 70,000 clones, roughly 72% being singletons. This CDR3 is built from 14 residues. The V gene end was trimmed by 4 bases and the J gene end by 5 bases; junction bases not matched to a gene: 7. Germline V lookup: CDR1 SGHRS, CDR2 YFSETQ. Comments on this clone: Its specificity is not known.

Study-wide points: As a later analysis revealed, the rate of TCR association differed by HLA locus, with DRB1 most and HLA-C fewest. Accurate prediction of most subjects' HLA-A and HLA-B alleles from TCR beta sequences was reported. An analysis done earlier found most TCR beta V segments productive about 87% or about 30% of the time.

The TCR sequence derives from a man aged 50 to 60 in good health and CMV-seronegative. V and J are TRBV5-1 and TRBJ1-1; 8 bases are a match to TRBD1. Sequences were obtained from PBMCs. The CDR3 coding sequence is TGCGCCAGCAGCGGACCGACAGGGGAGACTGAAGCTTTCTTT. Protein sequence: CASSGPTGETEAFF.